This entry concerns a single T cell receptor (beta chain). This sample is part of a study of blood T cell repertoires in COVID-19. J gave up 3 bases and V 3 bases, and 10 bases lay outside the gene matches. Germline V gene sequence: CDR1 MGHRA, CDR2 YSYEKL. The CDR3 length is 17 residues. Generated by immunoSEQ multiplex PCR, the TCRdb table keeps only in-frame clones and is missing some. The sample consists of approximately 38,000 clones, 87% of them appearing once. The J gene is TRBJ1-2, the V gene TRBV4-1; the match to TRBD1 covers 10 bases. Sequenced: peripheral blood. This sequence originates from a human donor in a cohort sampled during active COVID-19. For the CDR3, the DNA is TGCGCCAGCAGCCACTTTCGGAGGGACAGGGGCGACTATGGCTACACCTTC. This codes for CASSHFRRDRGDYGYTF.